This T cell receptor (beta chain) originates from a study of T cell repertoires in cytomegalovirus infection. Points from the study as a whole: Predominance within the ex vivo response was attributable to HLA-C-restricted CMV-specific TCR beta clonotypes.

Ten or more counts support this clonotype. The target antigen is unknown. TCRdb reanalysed the reads using MiXCR and keeps one entry per CDR3 protein. The table includes about 490,000 distinct CDR3 sequences, more than 15% detected once. The V gene end was trimmed by 10 bases and the J gene end by 4 bases; junction bases not matched to a gene: 13. Germline V gives CDR1 LNHDA, CDR2 SQIVND (reference sequence). CDR3 length equals 16 residues. Sequenced: CD8+ T cells from PBMCs. The source of this sequence is a human donor in good health (CMV status not recorded). Some clones in this sample may be carry-over from other donors' samples. The chain combines TRBV19 with TRBJ1-2, with 12 positions matching TRBD1. CDR3 sequence (DNA): TGTGCCATTTCTCCGGGACAGGGGGCTCACAGCTATGGCTACACCTTC. Its protein product is CAISPGQGAHSYGYTF.